This TCR beta chain was observed in a study of T cell responses to AZD1222 COVID-19 vaccine (dated by TCRdb to about 2021). Notes on the research overall: TCR sequencing covered some 240 trial participants: nearly 210 given two doses of AZD1222 and about 26 given two doses of MenACWY control vaccine. Trial participants were enrolled by age into subgroups of 18-55, 56-69 and 70-plus years, and roughly 150, 30 and 60 TCR-sequenced participants, respectively, were included in these subgroups.

The sample's time point label, in plain terms: about 28 days (+/-7) after the second vaccine dose. AZD1222 recipients whose second dose came at about 4 weeks and those whose second dose came at about 12 weeks were combined into one group, since spike-specific TCR depth and breadth did not differ between the two schedules. The vaccinee samples were drawn from two UK trials, COV001 and COV002, one of which was a single-blind randomized controlled phase 2/3 trial testing AZD1222 (ChAdOx1 nCoV-19) in healthy adults. Trial participant PBMC samples were collected at day 0 and day 28 after the second dose for TCRbeta chain sequencing. A word on this clone: No antigen is known for it. No base qualities exist here, and no much larger clone lies one base off it.

Study-wide conclusions, independent of this receptor: No day 14 peak-response samples were available, so repertoires were characterized only after the peak T cell response. Epitopes outside the regions mutated in the B.1.351 and B.1.1.7 variants were reportedly recognized by nearly half of the unique spike-specific TCRs. The whole spike protein was spanned by vaccine-associated CD4 TCRs, and dominant responses were seen in regions 160-218 and 743-854. Conclusions about previously exposed vaccinees were limited because only six or seven AZD1222 recipients were SARS-CoV-2 seropositive at baseline. In the small 56-69-year group, the increase in depth fell short of significance, most likely because of low power. Spike-specific TCR breadth and depth rose significantly after two AZD1222 doses compared with day 0 and with MenACWY recipients. Participants were mostly white British and included more females than males, and it was suggested by the authors that clonal diversity may have been underestimated.

The CDR3 regions of human TCRbeta chains were analyzed by immunosequencing. The paper's processing steps were these. TCRs in the repertoires were compared against a reference library of SARS-CoV-2-specific TCRs that had been generated with the MIRA antigen-specificity platform. Breadth was defined as the fraction of unique TCRs that were SARS-CoV-2-associated. Depth was defined as the fraction of total T cells that were SARS-CoV-2-associated. Using the MIRA data, each spike-specific TCR was mapped to the spike region that the TCR reacts to and placed in a CD4 or CD8 class. Log10-transformed breadth and depth values were compared by one-way ANOVA with Sidak's multiple comparisons tests. TCRdb re-hosts the immuneACCESS table, in-frame sequences only. Its copies lack some clones; in the studies checked, an unresolved V gene accounts for under half of them, and the cause for the rest is not known. V, J and clone size reflect that table, while D and trimming were determined from the DNA. The sample data list roughly 120,000 clones, and about 91% of these were observed just once. The top ten clonotypes cover 1.5% to 2% of the sample.

The input for sequencing was peripheral blood, taken 28 days after the second AZD1222 dose. The clonotype comes from an adult who received the AZD1222 COVID-19 vaccine.

The base sequence is TGTGCCAGCAGCCTACTACCTACCGTGGGGGAGCTGTTTTTT. This gives the protein CASSLLPTVGELFF. The rearrangement combines TRBV11-1 with TRBJ2-2, with the D gene too uncertain to name. The V end loses 5 bases and the J end loses 8 bases, and a stretch of 15 bases separates them. CDR1 and CDR2 were assigned from the germline V gene (reference sequence) as SGHAT and FQDESV. Its CDR3 holds 14 amino acids, cysteine through phenylalanine. Only CDR3 DNA remains: 42 bases, in frame from the first base.